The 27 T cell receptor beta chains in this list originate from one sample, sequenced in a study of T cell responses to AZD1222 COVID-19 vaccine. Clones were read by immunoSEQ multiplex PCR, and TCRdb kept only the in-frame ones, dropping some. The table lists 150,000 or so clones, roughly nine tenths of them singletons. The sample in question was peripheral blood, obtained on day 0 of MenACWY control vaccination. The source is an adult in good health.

The CDR3 region has the DNA TGTGCCACCAGTGATCCAACGGGCGGACACAACACCGGGGAGCTGTTTTTT. Its translation: CATSDPTGGHNTGELFF. The chain is built from TRBV24-1 and TRBJ2-2, with TRBD1 as a possible D gene (5 bases). Trimming took 3 bases from V and 2 from J, leaving 15 bases between them. CDR1 and CDR2 from the germline V gene are KGHDR and SFDVKD. CDR3 length: 17 residues.

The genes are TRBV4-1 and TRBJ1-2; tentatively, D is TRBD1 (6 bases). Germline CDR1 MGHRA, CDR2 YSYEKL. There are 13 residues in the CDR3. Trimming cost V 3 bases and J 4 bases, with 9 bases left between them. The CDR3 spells CASSHGGTYGYTF. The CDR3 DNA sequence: TGCGCCAGCAGCCACGGGGGCACCTATGGCTACACCTTC.

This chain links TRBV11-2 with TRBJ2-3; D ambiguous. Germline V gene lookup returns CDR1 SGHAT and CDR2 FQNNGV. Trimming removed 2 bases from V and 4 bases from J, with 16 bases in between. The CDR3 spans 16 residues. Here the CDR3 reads CASSLPMSLAADTQYF. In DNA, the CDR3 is TGTGCCAGCAGCTTACCGATGAGCCTGGCGGCAGATACGCAGTATTTT. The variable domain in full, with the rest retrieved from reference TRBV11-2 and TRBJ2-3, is EAGVAQSPRYKIIEKRQSVAFWCNPISGHATLYWYQQILGQGPKLLIQFQNNGVVDDSQLPKDRFSAERLKGVDSTLKIQPAKLEDSAVYLCASSLPMSLAADTQYFGPGTRLTVL.

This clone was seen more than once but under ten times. CDR3 coding DNA: TGTGCCAGCAGCTCCCTAGGACAGGGGAGGAACTATGGCTACACCTTC. It encodes CASSSLGQGRNYGYTF. The gene calls are TRBV7-9 and TRBJ1-2; TRBD1 matches at 9 bases. The CDR3 has 16 amino acids. The V segment lost 4 bases and the J segment 2 bases; nucleotides outside the gene matches: 8. CDR1 is SEHNR, CDR2 FQNEAQ, per germline (reference sequence).

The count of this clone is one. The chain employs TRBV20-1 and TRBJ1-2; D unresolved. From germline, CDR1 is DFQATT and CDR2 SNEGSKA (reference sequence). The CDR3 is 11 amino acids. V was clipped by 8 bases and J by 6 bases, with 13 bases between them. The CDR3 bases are TGCAGTTTATGGGGATTCGATGGCTACACCTTC. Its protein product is CSLWGFDGYTF.

This CDR3 reads CASSPPGVGRNEQYV. The DNA of the CDR3 is TGTGCCAGCAGTCCCCCCGGGGTGGGGAGGAACGAGCAGTACGTC. The chain combines TRBV27 with TRBJ2-7; D possibly corresponds to TRBD2 (6 bases). Germline V gene lookup returns CDR1 MNHEY and CDR2 SMNVEV (reference sequence). Trimming shortened V by 5 bases and J by 5 bases, and 19 bases separated the two germline ends. This CDR3 region has 15 residues.

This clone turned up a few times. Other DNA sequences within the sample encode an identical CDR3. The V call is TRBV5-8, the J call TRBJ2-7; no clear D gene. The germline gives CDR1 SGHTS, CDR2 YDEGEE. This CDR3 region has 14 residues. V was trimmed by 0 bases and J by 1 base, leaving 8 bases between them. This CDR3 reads CASSLVGLSYEQYF. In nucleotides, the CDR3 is TGTGCCAGCAGCTTGGTTGGGCTATCCTACGAGCAGTACTTC.

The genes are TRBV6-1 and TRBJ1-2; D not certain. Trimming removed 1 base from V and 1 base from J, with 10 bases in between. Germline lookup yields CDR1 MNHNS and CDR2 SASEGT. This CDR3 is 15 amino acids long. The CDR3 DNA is TGTGCCAGCAGTGAAGGGTGGAGGCATAACTATGGCTACACCTTC. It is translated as CASSEGWRHNYGYTF.

CDR3 sequence: CASSGDRSYGYTF. DNA for the CDR3: TGTGCCAGCAGCGGGGACCGTAGCTATGGCTACACCTTC. The J gene is TRBJ1-2, the V gene TRBV5-4, with D possibly being TRBD1 (5 bases). Trimming pared 4 bases from V and 4 bases from J, leaving 11 bases between. The CDR3 totals 13 residues. Germline V CDR1 and CDR2: SGHNT, YYREEE (reference sequence).

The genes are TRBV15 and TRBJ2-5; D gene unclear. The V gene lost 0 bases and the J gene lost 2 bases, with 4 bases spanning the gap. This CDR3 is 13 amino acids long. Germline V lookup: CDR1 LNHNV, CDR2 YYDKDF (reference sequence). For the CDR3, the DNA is TGTGCCACCAGCAGAGACCCTCAAGAGACCCAGTACTTC. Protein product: CATSRDPQETQYF.

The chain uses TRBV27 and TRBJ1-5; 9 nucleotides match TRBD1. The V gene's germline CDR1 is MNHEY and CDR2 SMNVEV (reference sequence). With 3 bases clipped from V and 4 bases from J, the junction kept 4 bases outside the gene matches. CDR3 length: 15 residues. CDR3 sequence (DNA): TGTGCCAGCAGTTTCGACAGGGGGGAAAATCAGCCCCAGCATTTT. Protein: CASSFDRGENQPQHF.

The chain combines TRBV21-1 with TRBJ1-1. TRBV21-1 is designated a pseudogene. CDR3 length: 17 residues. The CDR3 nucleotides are TGTGCCAGCAGCAAACATACAATTAACAGCGGGAACACTGAAGCTTTCTTT. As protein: CASSKHTINSGNTEAFF.

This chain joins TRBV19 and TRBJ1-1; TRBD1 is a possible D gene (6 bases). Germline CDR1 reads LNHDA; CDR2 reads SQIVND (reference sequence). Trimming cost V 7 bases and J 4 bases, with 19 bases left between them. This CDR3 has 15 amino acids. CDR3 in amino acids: CASTRQEGAVTEAFF. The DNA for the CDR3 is TGTGCCAGTACCAGACAGGAGGGCGCGGTCACTGAAGCTTTCTTT. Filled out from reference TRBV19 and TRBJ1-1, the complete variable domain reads DGGITQSPKYLFRKEGQNVTLSCEQNLNHDAMYWYRQDPGQGLRLIYYSQIVNDFQKGDIAEGYSVSREKKESFPLTVTSAQKNPTAFYLCASTRQEGAVTEAFFGQGTRLTVV.

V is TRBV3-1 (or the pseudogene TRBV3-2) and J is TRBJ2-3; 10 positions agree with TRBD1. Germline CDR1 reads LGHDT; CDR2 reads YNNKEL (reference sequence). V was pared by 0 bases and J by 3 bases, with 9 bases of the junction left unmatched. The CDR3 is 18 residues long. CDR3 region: CASSQDRGQGDWTDTQYF. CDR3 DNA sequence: TGTGCCAGCAGCCAAGATCGAGGACAGGGGGACTGGACAGATACGCAGTATTTT.

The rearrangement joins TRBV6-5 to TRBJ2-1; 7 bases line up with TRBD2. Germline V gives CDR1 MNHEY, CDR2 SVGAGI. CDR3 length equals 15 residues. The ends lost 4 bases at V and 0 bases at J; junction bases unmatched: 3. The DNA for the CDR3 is TGTGCCAGCAGTTCCTCGGGGGGCTCCTACAATGAGCAGTTCTTC. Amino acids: CASSSSGGSYNEQFF.

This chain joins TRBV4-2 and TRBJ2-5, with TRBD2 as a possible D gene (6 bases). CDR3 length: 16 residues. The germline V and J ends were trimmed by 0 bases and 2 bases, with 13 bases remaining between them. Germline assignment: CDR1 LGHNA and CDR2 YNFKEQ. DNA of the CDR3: TGTGCCAGCAGCCAAGATCCGGGACTCATACAAGAGACCCAGTACTTC. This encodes CASSQDPGLIQETQYF.

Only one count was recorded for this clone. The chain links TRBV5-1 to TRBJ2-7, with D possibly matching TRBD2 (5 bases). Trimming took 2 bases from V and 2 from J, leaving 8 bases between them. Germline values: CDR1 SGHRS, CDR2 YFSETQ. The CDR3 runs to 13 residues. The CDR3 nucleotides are TGCGCCAGCAGCTTCATGGGAGCCTACGAGCAGTACTTC. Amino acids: CASSFMGAYEQYF.

The CDR3 DNA is TGTGCCATCAGTGTGGCAGATACGCAGTATTTT. Its translation is CAISVADTQYF. The J gene is TRBJ2-3, the V gene TRBV10-3, with unresolved D. CDR1 is ENHRY, CDR2 SYGVKD, per germline. This CDR3 has 11 residues. With 4 bases removed from V and 4 bases from J, the gap between germline ends came to 3 bases.

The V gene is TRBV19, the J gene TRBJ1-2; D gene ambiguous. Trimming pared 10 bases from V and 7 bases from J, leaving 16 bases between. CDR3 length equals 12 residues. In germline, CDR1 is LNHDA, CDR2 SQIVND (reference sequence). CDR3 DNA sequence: TGTGCCACCAGGACCCCTGTGGGTGGCTACACCTTC. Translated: CATRTPVGGYTF.

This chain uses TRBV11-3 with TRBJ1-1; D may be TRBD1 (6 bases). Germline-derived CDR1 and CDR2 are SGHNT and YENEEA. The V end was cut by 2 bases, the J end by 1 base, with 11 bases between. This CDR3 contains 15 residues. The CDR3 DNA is TGTGCCAGCAGCTTACGGGCAGGGGCGAACACTGAAGCTTTCTTT. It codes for CASSLRAGANTEAFF.

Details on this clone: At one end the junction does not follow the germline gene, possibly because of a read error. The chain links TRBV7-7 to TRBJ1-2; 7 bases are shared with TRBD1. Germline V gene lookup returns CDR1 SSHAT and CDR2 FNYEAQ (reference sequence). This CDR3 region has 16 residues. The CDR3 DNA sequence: TGTGCTAGCACCTACCTGGGCGGGAGCACAGGGGAAGGCTACACCTTC. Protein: CASTYLGGSTGEGYTF.

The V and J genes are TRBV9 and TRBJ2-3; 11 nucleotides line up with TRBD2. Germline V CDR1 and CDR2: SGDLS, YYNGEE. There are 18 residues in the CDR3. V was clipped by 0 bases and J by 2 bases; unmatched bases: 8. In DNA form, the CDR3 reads TGTGCCAGCAGCGTAGGAATAGCGGGAGGGCCCTCCACAGATACGCAGTATTTT. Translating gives CASSVGIAGGPSTDTQYF.

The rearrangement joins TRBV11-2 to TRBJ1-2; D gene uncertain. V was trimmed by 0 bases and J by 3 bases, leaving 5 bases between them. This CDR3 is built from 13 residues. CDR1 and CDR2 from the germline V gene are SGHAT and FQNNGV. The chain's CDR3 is CASSLDEYYGYTF. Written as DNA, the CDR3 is TGTGCCAGCAGCTTAGATGAATACTATGGCTACACCTTC.

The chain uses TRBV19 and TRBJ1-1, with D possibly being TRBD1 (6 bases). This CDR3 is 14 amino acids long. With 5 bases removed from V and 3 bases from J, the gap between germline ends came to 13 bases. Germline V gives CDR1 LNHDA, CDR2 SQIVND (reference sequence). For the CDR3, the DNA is TGTGCCAGTAGTGGTACAGGGATCGACACTGAAGCTTTCTTT. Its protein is CASSGTGIDTEAFF.

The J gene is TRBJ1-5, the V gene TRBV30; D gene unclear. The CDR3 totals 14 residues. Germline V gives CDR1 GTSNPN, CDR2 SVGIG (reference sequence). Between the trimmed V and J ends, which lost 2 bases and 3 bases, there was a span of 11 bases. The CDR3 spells CAWSPTALNQPQHF. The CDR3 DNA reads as TGTGCCTGGAGTCCTACAGCGCTCAATCAGCCCCAGCATTTT.

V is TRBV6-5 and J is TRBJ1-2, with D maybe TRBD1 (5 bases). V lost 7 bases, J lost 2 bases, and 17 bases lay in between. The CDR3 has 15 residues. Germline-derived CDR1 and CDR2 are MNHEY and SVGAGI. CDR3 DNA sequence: TGTGCCAGCACCTACTCGAGGGGAGGAAACTATGGCTACACCTTC. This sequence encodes CASTYSRGGNYGYTF.

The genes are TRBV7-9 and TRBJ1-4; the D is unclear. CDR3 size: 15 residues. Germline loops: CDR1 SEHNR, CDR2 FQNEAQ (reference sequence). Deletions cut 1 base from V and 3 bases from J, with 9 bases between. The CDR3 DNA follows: TGTGCCAGCAGCTTAGGAGGGCAGCCTAATGAAAAACTGTTTTTT. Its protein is CASSLGGQPNEKLFF.